Sequencing of this T cell receptor beta chain was carried out in a study of T cells in Graves' hyperthyroidism and ophthalmopathy. The CDR3 extends over 16 amino acids. Per the germline V gene, CDR1 is SNHLY and CDR2 is FYNNEI. Unmatched junction bases numbered 16, after V lost 6 bases and J lost 7 bases. Template material for amplifying TCR beta CDR3 regions consisted of RNA transcripts. The study used the HTBI primer set for a first-round RT-PCR of the TCR CDR3. TCRdb fed the multiplex PCR reads into MiXCR, producing one record per CDR3 protein. The table shows about 160,000 distinct CDR3 sequences, with roughly 9.4% occurring only once. This clonotype was seen a few times. Its antigen remains unknown. Overall study results and limits: Ophthalmopathy, which appeared later, was predicted by the model a median 6.5 months before onset.

Material: blood. The rearrangement uses TRBV2 and TRBJ2-5, with 8 bases aligning to TRBD2. This clonotype was obtained from a woman under 30 with Graves' hyperthyroidism that later progressed to Graves' ophthalmopathy. The CDR3 sequence is CASSPLGHSGGVTQYF. The DNA of the CDR3 is TGTGCCAGCAGCCCTTTGGGACATTCGGGGGGGGTGACCCAGTACTTC.